The 24 T cell receptor beta chains presented below share a single source sample, sequenced in a study of blood T cell repertoires in COVID-19. TCRdb's copy holds only in-frame clones and misses some; the assay was immunoSEQ multiplex PCR. The repertoire consists of about 300,000 clones, with around 92% occurring once and the leading ten covering over 1.5%. The sample was peripheral blood. The receptors shown here come from a woman in her thirties with COVID-19, enrolled during active disease.

This chain links TRBV15 with TRBJ1-1; no clear D gene. CDR1 LNHNV and CDR2 YYDKDF come from the germline V gene (reference sequence). Trimming cost V 3 bases and J 1 base, with 9 bases left between them. This CDR3 is 14 amino acids long. DNA of the CDR3: TGTGCCACCAGCAGGGCGGCATCGAACACTGAAGCTTTCTTT. Translation gives CATSRAASNTEAFF.

The V and J genes are TRBV3-1 (or the pseudogene TRBV3-2) and TRBJ2-1; 8 positions match TRBD1. CDR1 is LGHDT, CDR2 YNNKEL, per germline (reference sequence). CDR3 size: 16 residues. The ends lost 5 bases at V and 0 bases at J; junction bases unmatched: 6. The CDR3 sequence is CASSALTGGSYNEQFF. For the CDR3, the DNA is TGTGCCAGCAGCGCCCTAACAGGGGGCTCCTACAATGAGCAGTTCTTC.

The CDR3, as DNA: TGTGCCAGCAGCCAAGAGGGGGGTGAAACCGTCCATAATTCACCCCTCCACTTT. This sequence encodes CASSQEGGETVHNSPLHF. The V and J genes are TRBV3-1 (or the pseudogene TRBV3-2) and TRBJ1-6, with D perhaps TRBD1 (5 bases). Germline V gives CDR1 LGHDT, CDR2 YNNKEL (reference sequence). The germline V and J ends were trimmed by 0 bases and 5 bases, with 17 bases remaining between them. The CDR3 loop spans 18 amino acids.

The chain carries TRBV13 and TRBJ2-2, with TRBD2 identical over 7 bases. Germline loops: CDR1 PRHDT, CDR2 FYEKMQ (reference sequence). This CDR3 is 15 amino acids long. V lost 0 bases to trimming and J lost 6 bases; unmatched junction nucleotides: 4. The CDR3 spells CASSLGTSYPGELFF. Written as DNA, the CDR3 is TGTGCCAGCAGCTTAGGGACTAGCTATCCCGGGGAGCTGTTTTTT.

This sequence joins TRBV18 and TRBJ2-3, with 8 bases fitting TRBD2. This CDR3 contains 15 residues. Germline lookup yields CDR1 KGHSH and CDR2 LQKENI. J gave up 6 bases and V 3 bases, and 8 bases lay outside the gene matches. The CDR3 region is CASSPPGGAMDTQYF. CDR3 nucleotides: TGTGCCAGCTCACCCCCCGGGGGGGCCATGGATACGCAGTATTTT.

The chain recombines TRBV6-6 with TRBJ1-3; D remains ambiguous. The V gene lost 7 bases and the J gene lost 1 base, with 11 bases spanning the gap. CDR1 is MNHNY, CDR2 SVGAGI, per germline (reference sequence). This CDR3 has 14 residues. The CDR3 loop reads CASTIGGSGNTIYF. CDR3 sequence (DNA): TGTGCCAGCACCATCGGAGGGTCTGGAAACACCATATATTTT.

The chain uses TRBV29-1 and TRBJ1-5; 11 nucleotides line up with TRBD1. Germline loops: CDR1 SQVTM, CDR2 ANQGSEA. The CDR3 sequence is 13 residues long. V gave up 5 bases and J gave up 7 bases; unmatched junction bases: 4. This CDR3 is CSVPGQGDQPQHF. CDR3 bases: TGCAGCGTTCCGGGACAGGGGGACCAGCCCCAGCATTTT.

The J gene is TRBJ2-7, the V gene TRBV1; the D call of TRBD2 is as the table states it, not checked on the DNA. TRBV1 is a recognized pseudogene. CDR3 size: 15 residues. CDR3 in amino acids: CTSSQEGREGYEQYV. The CDR3 region has the DNA TGCACCAGCAGCCAAGAGGGGCGGGAGGGCTACGAGCAGTACGTC.

The chain joins TRBV6-2 or TRBV6-3 to TRBJ1-5; D gene unclear. This CDR3 comprises 14 residues. Germline-derived CDR1 and CDR2 are MNHEY and SVGEGT. Trimming removed 6 bases at V and 10 bases at J, with 19 bases between. The CDR3 loop is CASSHGLSRRPQHF. In DNA, the CDR3 is TGTGCCAGCAGCCATGGACTTTCCCGGCGACCCCAGCATTTT.

J is TRBJ1-3 and V is TRBV20-1; D gene ambiguous. V was cut by 3 bases and J by 6 bases, with 6 bases left in between. The CDR3 runs 11 residues. Looked up from germline, CDR1 is DFQATT and CDR2 is SNEGSKA (reference sequence). CDR3 bases: TGCAGTGCTAGCCTGTTAAACACCATATATTTT. This codes for CSASLLNTIYF.

The J gene is TRBJ1-1, the V gene TRBV7-9; 9 bases agree with TRBD1. The germline V gene has CDR1 SEHNR and CDR2 FQNEAQ (reference sequence). The CDR3 spans 15 residues. After removal of 4 bases from V and 6 bases from J, the junction contained 9 bases not matched to a gene. CDR3 bases: TGTGCCAGCAGCTCCACCGGGACAGGGTGGGCTGAAGCTTTCTTT. This sequence encodes CASSSTGTGWAEAFF.

This sequence joins TRBV7-2 and TRBJ2-5; maybe TRBD1 (6 bases). Trimming pared 4 bases from V and 7 bases from J, leaving 22 bases between. CDR1 is SGHTA, CDR2 FQGNSA, per germline. There are 16 residues in the CDR3. The CDR3 DNA sequence: TGTGCCAGCAGCTCACCCAGGACAGACCCTAAGGGGACCCAGTACTTC. It specifies CASSSPRTDPKGTQYF.

The V and J genes are TRBV5-1 and TRBJ2-3; D unclear. V lost 3 bases, J lost 4 bases, and 6 bases lay in between. CDR1 and CDR2 from the germline V gene are SGHRS and YFSETQ. The CDR3 runs to 12 residues. CDR3 residues: CASSWSSDTQYF. CDR3 in DNA: TGCGCCAGCAGCTGGAGCTCAGATACGCAGTATTTT.

V and J are TRBV6-5 and TRBJ1-2; TRBD1 matches 8 bases. Unmatched junction bases numbered 9, after V lost 8 bases and J lost 4 bases. The CDR3 runs to 14 residues. Germline V gene data show CDR1 as MNHEY and CDR2 as SVGAGI. Here the CDR3 reads CASRRQGPSYGYTF. The CDR3 DNA sequence: TGTGCCAGCCGTAGACAGGGGCCTAGCTATGGCTACACCTTC.

The chain carries TRBV11-1 and TRBJ2-7, with 8 nucleotides matching TRBD1. Looked up from germline, CDR1 is SGHAT and CDR2 is FQDESV (reference sequence). J gave up 2 bases and V 3 bases, and 6 bases lay outside the gene matches. The CDR3 covers 15 residues. The CDR3 region has the DNA TGTGCCAGCAGCTTCCAGGGGGCAGGTACCTACGAGCAGTACTTC. The encoded protein is CASSFQGAGTYEQYF.

The chain joins TRBV7-9 to TRBJ2-5, with D possibly TRBD1 on 6 matching bases. V dropped 0 bases and J dropped 5 bases, with 10 bases sitting between them. Germline values: CDR1 SEHNR, CDR2 FQNEAQ (reference sequence). The CDR3 is made up of 14 amino acids. CDR3 DNA: TGTGCCAGCAGCTTAGCCAGGGGTCGGGAGACCCAGTACTTC. Its protein is CASSLARGRETQYF.

The table lists this clone with a few counts. V and J are TRBV7-9 and TRBJ1-1; TRBD1 might be the D (5 bases). V lost 6 bases and J 3 bases, leaving 17 bases between the germline ends. This CDR3 comprises 15 residues. The germline V gene encodes CDR1 SEHNR and CDR2 FQNEAQ (reference sequence). The CDR3 bases are TGTGCCAGCAGGACGAGCAGGGTCGGAGACACTGAAGCTTTCTTT. Translated: CASRTSRVGDTEAFF.

The rearrangement joins TRBV19 to TRBJ2-3, with D tentatively TRBD2 (5 bases). V lost 6 bases, J lost 6 bases, and 19 bases lay in between. The CDR3 is 15 amino acids. CDR1 and CDR2 (germline): LNHDA, SQIVND (reference sequence). CDR3 residues: CASRLLGDSSDTQYF. CDR3 in DNA: TGTGCCAGTAGGCTCCTCGGGGATTCTTCCGATACGCAGTATTTT.

This rearrangement joins TRBV19 to TRBJ2-2; tentative D call: TRBD2 (6 bases). Per the germline V gene, CDR1 is LNHDA and CDR2 is SQIVND (reference sequence). Trimming removed 8 bases from V and 1 base from J, with 14 bases in between. This CDR3 contains 15 residues. The CDR3: CASRRVGGNTGELFF. Written as DNA, the CDR3 is TGTGCCAGTCGACGTGTCGGGGGGAACACCGGGGAGCTGTTTTTT.

J is TRBJ2-1 and V is TRBV3-1 (or the pseudogene TRBV3-2); D possibly corresponds to TRBD2 (6 bases). Germline V lookup: CDR1 LGHDT, CDR2 YNNKEL (reference sequence). This CDR3 region has 16 residues. With 4 bases removed from V and 4 bases from J, the gap between germline ends came to 17 bases. As DNA, the CDR3 is TGTGCCAGCAGCCGTGCCGGGACTGGAGGATACAATGAGCAGTTCTTC. As protein: CASSRAGTGGYNEQFF.

The chain carries TRBV6-1 and TRBJ2-3; no clear D gene. The germline V gene has CDR1 MNHNS and CDR2 SASEGT. V lost 2 bases, J lost 2 bases, and 11 bases lay in between. CDR3 length: 15 amino acids. Here the CDR3 DNA reads TGTGCCAGCAGTGAATCTACTTGGTCCACAGATACGCAGTATTTT. It translates to CASSESTWSTDTQYF.

The V call is TRBV3-1 (or the pseudogene TRBV3-2), the J call TRBJ2-3; possible D gene TRBD2, 5 bases. Per germline, CDR1 LGHDT and CDR2 YNNKEL (reference sequence). The length of the CDR3 is 14 residues. Trimming cost V 2 bases and J 5 bases, with 11 bases left between them. Here the CDR3 reads CASSQRTGKDTQYF. The CDR3 DNA is TGTGCCAGCAGCCAAAGGACTGGCAAAGATACGCAGTATTTT.

The chain employs TRBV5-1 and TRBJ1-3; D is possibly TRBD1 (6 bases). V dropped 4 bases and J dropped 0 bases, with 17 bases sitting between them. The germline CDR1 and CDR2 sequences are SGHRS and YFSETQ. The CDR3 runs to 17 residues. The CDR3 region has the DNA TGCGCCAGCAGCCTTAACAGGGCATCCAACTCTGGAAACACCATATATTTT. Its protein product is CASSLNRASNSGNTIYF.

J is TRBJ1-6 and V is TRBV4-2; D unresolved. The CDR3 is 17 residues long. Deletions cut 0 bases from V and 5 bases from J, with 14 bases between. Germline V gene lookup returns CDR1 LGHNA and CDR2 YNFKEQ. The CDR3 here is CASSQDTRTGNNSPLHF. The CDR3 bases are TGTGCCAGCAGCCAAGATACGCGGACGGGAAATAATTCACCCCTCCACTTT.